This T cell receptor beta chain was sequenced for a study of blood T cell repertoires in COVID-19. Study-wide context: Acute and convalescent COVID-19 samples came from the United States, Italy and Spain. The cDNA or gDNA used as material had been derived from T cells, B-cell-depleted T cells, or PBMCs.

Participants spanned ages about 18 to 95 years and resided in around 25 US areas. In assigning cohorts, the study relied on participant-reported clinical history. V was shortened by 3 bases and J by 9 bases, with 18 bases between the two germline ends. The CDR3 spans 15 residues. The V gene's germline CDR1 is KGHSH and CDR2 LQKENI. Libraries were prepared by immunoSEQ multiplex PCR; TCRdb keeps only in-frame clonotypes and omits some of them. The sample has about 360,000 clones, 88% seen once. Sequences were obtained from PBMCs or T cells enriched from blood (not recorded which). The receptor's source is a middle-aged woman with acute COVID-19. The J gene is TRBJ2-1, the V gene TRBV18; D is possibly TRBD2 (5 bases). The CDR3 sequence is CASSPRLTQGSEQFF. CDR3 nucleotides: TGTGCCAGCTCACCCCGGCTTACCCAAGGGAGTGAGCAGTTCTTC.